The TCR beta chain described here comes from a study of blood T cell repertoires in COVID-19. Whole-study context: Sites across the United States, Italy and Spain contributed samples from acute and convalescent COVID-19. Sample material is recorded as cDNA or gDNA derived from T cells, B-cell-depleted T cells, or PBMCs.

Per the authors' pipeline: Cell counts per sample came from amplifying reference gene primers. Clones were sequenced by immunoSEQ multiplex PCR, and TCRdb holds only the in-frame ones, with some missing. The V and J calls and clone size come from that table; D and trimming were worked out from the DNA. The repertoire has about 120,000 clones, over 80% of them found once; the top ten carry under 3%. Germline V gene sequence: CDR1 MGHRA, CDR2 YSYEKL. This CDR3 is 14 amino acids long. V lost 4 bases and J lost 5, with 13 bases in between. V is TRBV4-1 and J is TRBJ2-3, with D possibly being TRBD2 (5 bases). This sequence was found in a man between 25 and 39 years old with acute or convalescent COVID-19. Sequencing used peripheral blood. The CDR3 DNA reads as TGCGCCAGCAGCCTCGTGGAGGCCCAAGATACGCAGTATTTT. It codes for CASSLVEAQDTQYF.